Listed here are 21 T cell receptor beta chains from one sample, sequenced in a study of OX40 agonist ivuxolimab in advanced cancers. Here immunoSEQ multiplex PCR was the method, and the copy in TCRdb shows in-frame clones only, minus some. The table shows about 100,000 clones, with 90% occurring only once. The sequencing used CD4+ or CD8+ T cells sorted from blood, collected in a trial of the OX40 agonist ivuxolimab. The source of these receptors is an adult with an advanced solid tumor such as melanoma, head and neck, liver or kidney cancer.

The gene calls are TRBV6-1 and TRBJ2-2; 8 nucleotides match TRBD2. Looked up from germline, CDR1 is MNHNS and CDR2 is SASEGT. With V trimmed by 4 bases and J by 7 bases, 20 bases remained unmatched. The CDR3 spans 19 residues. CDR3 DNA: TGTGCCAGCAGTGTTTACGCCGGGACTAGTGGTGTCTCGGGCGGGGAGCTGTTTTTT. Its translation is CASSVYAGTSGVSGGELFF.

This clone was counted once. The CDR3 protein is CASSLGTGPFYEQYF. The CDR3 DNA reads as TGCGCCAGCAGCCTGGGGACAGGCCCTTTTTACGAGCAGTACTTC. This chain links TRBV5-1 with TRBJ2-7; 8 bases are shared with TRBD1. The CDR3 length is 15 residues. V lost 4 bases to trimming and J lost 4 bases; unmatched junction nucleotides: 10. CDR1 is SGHRS and CDR2 is YFSETQ in the germline V gene.

The chain employs TRBV9 and TRBJ2-3; tentatively, D is TRBD2 (6 bases). Trimming cost V 0 bases and J 6 bases, with 20 bases left between them. CDR3 length equals 17 residues. Per the germline V gene, CDR1 is SGDLS and CDR2 is YYNGEE. CDR3 protein: CASSVGRGAHLADTQYF. The CDR3 DNA sequence: TGTGCCAGCAGCGTAGGTCGCGGGGCGCACCTCGCGGATACGCAGTATTTT.

The chain couples TRBV5-1 to TRBJ1-2, with D possibly being TRBD1 (5 bases). Germline V gene data show CDR1 as SGHRS and CDR2 as YFSETQ. The CDR3 extends over 15 amino acids. V lost 0 bases to trimming and J lost 2 bases, with 11 bases between them. The DNA of the CDR3 is TGCGCCAGCAGCTTGGCGCCAGGGCCCAACTATGGCTACACCTTC. Its translation: CASSLAPGPNYGYTF.

The table lists this clone with a count of one. The chain employs TRBV7-2 and TRBJ1-2; D is unclear. Trimming shortened V by 7 bases and J by 3 bases, and 18 bases separated the two germline ends. The CDR3 runs to 15 residues. Looked up from germline, CDR1 is SGHTA and CDR2 is FQGNSA. The CDR3 reads CASTLTSGSDYGYTF. The CDR3, as DNA: TGTGCCAGCACCCTAACATCAGGATCGGACTATGGCTACACCTTC.

The V gene is TRBV7-6, the J gene TRBJ2-5; 9 bases map to TRBD2. The CDR3 length is 13 residues. The J segment lost 4 bases and the V segment lost 3 bases, leaving 0 bases of the junction unmatched. Looked up from germline, CDR1 is SGHVS and CDR2 is FNYEAQ. The CDR3 DNA reads TGTGCCAGCAGCTTGACTAGCGGAGAGACCCAGTACTTC. Residues: CASSLTSGETQYF. The variable domain in full, completed from reference TRBV7-6 and TRBJ2-5, reads GAGVSQSPRYKVTKRGQDVALRCDPISGHVSLYWYRQALGQGPEFLTYFNYEAQQDKSGLPNDRFSAERPEGSISTLTIQRTEQRDSAMYRCASSLTSGETQYFGPGTRLLVL.

V usage is TRBV2 and J usage is TRBJ1-4; TRBD1 agrees at 7 bases. The CDR3 runs to 15 residues. Germline CDR1 reads SNHLY; CDR2 reads FYNNEI. Trimming cost V 6 bases and J 0 bases; bases outside gene matches: 4. The CDR3 sequence is CASRRQGSTNEKLFF. CDR3 coding DNA: TGTGCCAGCAGAAGACAGGGTTCAACTAATGAAAAACTGTTTTTT.

The chain employs TRBV14 and TRBJ1-2; D is undetermined. The CDR3 has 14 amino acids. Between the trimmed V and J ends, which lost 2 bases and 7 bases, there was a span of 14 bases. The V gene's germline CDR1 is SGHDN and CDR2 FVKESK. The CDR3 DNA reads TGTGCCAGCAGCCAATTCTCGCAGGTCGGTGGCTACACCTTC. Protein: CASSQFSQVGGYTF.

This chain connects TRBV7-2 to TRBJ2-2, with D uncertain. The germline gives CDR1 SGHTA, CDR2 FQGNSA. The V end was cut by 3 bases, the J end by 4 bases, with 9 bases between. The CDR3 is 14 residues long. The DNA for the CDR3 is TGTGCCAGCAGCTTCCTCGTCCCCACCGGGGAGCTGTTTTTT. It specifies CASSFLVPTGELFF.

CDR3 nucleotide sequence: TGTGCCAGTAGTAAAGGGGGGGTCCGACAAAACGAGCAGTACTTC. Its translation is CASSKGGVRQNEQYF. The V gene is TRBV19, the J gene TRBJ2-7; a weak D match, TRBD2 (7 bases). Germline V gene sequence: CDR1 LNHDA, CDR2 SQIVND (reference sequence). The germline V and J ends were trimmed by 4 bases and 5 bases, with 18 bases remaining between them. This CDR3 has 15 amino acids.

The chain couples TRBV23-1 to TRBJ1-5, with D hard to call. TRBV23-1 qualifies as an ORF whose function is uncertain. The CDR3 totals 18 residues. Trimming cost V 0 bases and J 5 bases, with 20 bases left between them. CDR3 residues: CASSQSILGPPIYQPQHF. In DNA form, the CDR3 reads TGCGCCAGCAGTCAATCGATTCTAGGACCCCCAATATATCAGCCCCAGCATTTT.

The J gene is TRBJ2-5, the V gene TRBV5-6; a weak D match, TRBD2 (6 bases). CDR3 length equals 15 residues. V dropped 3 bases and J dropped 4 bases, with 16 bases sitting between them. Germline CDR1 and CDR2: SGHDT and YYEEEE. The chain's CDR3 is CASSSEEGRGETQYF. The CDR3 bases are TGTGCCAGCAGCTCGGAGGAGGGCCGGGGAGAGACCCAGTACTTC. The full variable domain, rest sourced from reference TRBV5-6 and TRBJ2-5, is DAGVTQSPTHLIKTRGQQVTLRCSPKSGHDTVSWYQQALGQGPQFIFQYYEEEERQRGNFPDRFSGHQFPNYSSELNVNALLLGDSALYLCASSSEEGRGETQYFGPGTRLLVL.

This clone was counted a single time. The CDR3 nucleotides are TGTGCCAGCAGTGCCAGACTAGCGGGAGGCGTGGGGACCCAGTACTTC. Its translation is CASSARLAGGVGTQYF. V is TRBV25-1 and J is TRBJ2-5; 13 bases map to TRBD2. Germline CDR1 is MGHDK and CDR2 is SYGVNS. V was clipped by 4 bases and J by 7 bases; unmatched bases: 9. The CDR3 runs to 16 residues.

This clone was counted a single time. The chain is built from TRBV2 and TRBJ2-7; 9 bases match TRBD1. V shed 6 bases and J 2 bases; nucleotides not matched to a gene: 8. The germline V gene has CDR1 SNHLY and CDR2 FYNNEI. This CDR3 comprises 15 residues. The CDR3 region has the DNA TGTGCCAGCAGACAAAACAGGGGGCGGACCTACGAGCAGTACTTC. Its translation is CASRQNRGRTYEQYF.

The chain joins TRBV5-1 to TRBJ2-5; tentative D call: TRBD1 (6 bases). Trimming took off 2 bases at V and 4 bases at J, with 12 bases between the two ends. The CDR3 has 14 amino acids. Germline CDR1 and CDR2: SGHRS and YFSETQ. DNA of the CDR3: TGCGCCAGCAGCTTAAAACAGGGAAGAGAGACCCAGTACTTC. It specifies CASSLKQGRETQYF.

The rearrangement links TRBV30 to TRBJ2-7; 9 bases align to TRBD2. The CDR3 consists of 18 residues. V gave up 0 bases and J gave up 1 base; unmatched junction bases: 13. Germline values: CDR1 GTSNPN, CDR2 SVGIG (reference sequence). The CDR3 bases are TGTGCCTGGAGTGTACACCGACCTATGCGGGGGGGGTCCTACGAGCAGTACTTC. Translating gives CAWSVHRPMRGGSYEQYF. Drawing the rest from reference TRBV30 and TRBJ2-7, the complete variable domain is SQTIHQWPATLVQPVGSPLSLECTVEGTSNPNLYWYRQAAGRGLQLLFYSVGIGQISSEVPQNLSASRPQDRQFILSSKKLLLSDSGFYLCAWSVHRPMRGGSYEQYFGPGTRLTVT.

This sequence joins TRBV5-1 and TRBJ2-3; 9 bases agree with TRBD1. CDR1 and CDR2 (germline): SGHRS, YFSETQ. CDR3 length: 17 residues. J lost 0 bases, V lost 6 bases, and 11 bases had no gene match. CDR3 amino acids: CASKLRRDRVSTDTQYF. DNA for the CDR3: TGCGCCAGCAAGCTCAGGCGGGACAGGGTTAGCACAGATACGCAGTATTTT.

The rearrangement joins TRBV15 to TRBJ2-7, with 7 bases aligning to TRBD2. The CDR3 contains 13 residues. The V and J ends lost 5 bases and 2 bases, in that order; junction bases with no gene match: 3. The germline V gene has CDR1 LNHNV and CDR2 YYDKDF (reference sequence). Here the CDR3 DNA reads TGTGCCACCAGCGGCGGGAGTGCCTACGAGCAGTACTTC. Its protein product is CATSGGSAYEQYF.

This clone was found a few times. For the CDR3, the DNA is TGTGCCAGCAGTGGAGCGAGGAACACCGGGGAGCTGTTTTTT. Translation gives CASSGARNTGELFF. This chain connects TRBV2 to TRBJ2-2, with D uncertain. The V end lost 4 bases, the J end lost 1 base, and 7 bases lay between the germline ends. The CDR3 covers 14 residues. Germline V CDR1 and CDR2: SNHLY, FYNNEI.

In DNA form, the CDR3 reads TGTGCCAGCCAGTTTGGCAGGGGATCATCAGATACGCAGTATTTT. Protein: CASQFGRGSSDTQYF. The chain links TRBV2 to TRBJ2-3; D is perhaps TRBD1 (6 bases). CDR1 is SNHLY and CDR2 is FYNNEI in the germline V gene. V was trimmed by 8 bases and J by 4 bases, leaving 19 bases between them. The CDR3 runs to 15 residues.

The rearrangement uses TRBV27 and TRBJ1-6, with 9 bases identical to TRBD1. The V segment lost 3 bases and the J segment 8 bases; nucleotides outside the gene matches: 5. Germline V gene data show CDR1 as MNHEY and CDR2 as SMNVEV (reference sequence). CDR3 length equals 15 residues. The chain's CDR3 is CASSLGQGVYSPLHF. CDR3 bases: TGTGCCAGCAGTTTGGGACAGGGCGTCTATTCACCCCTCCACTTT.